This T cell receptor (beta chain) was identified during a study of blood T cell repertoires in COVID-19. Study-wide background: The United States, Italy and Spain were the sources of the acute and convalescent COVID-19 samples. From T cells, B-cell-depleted T cells, or PBMCs came the material, which was cDNA or gDNA.

The CDR3 covers 14 residues. Germline assignment: CDR1 MNHEY and CDR2 SVGAGI. V was clipped by 5 bases and J by 0 bases, with 11 bases between them. Measured with immunoSEQ multiplex PCR; TCRdb has only the in-frame clones, and not every one. In the table there are roughly 230,000 clones, more than 70% of which are singletons. The V call is TRBV6-5, the J call TRBJ2-7; maybe TRBD2 (5 bases). The TCR comes from a man aged 35-49 years with active or convalescent COVID-19. Sequencing used peripheral blood. CDR3 nucleotide sequence: TGTGCCAGCAGTCCCTACAGCGGCTCCTACGAGCAGTACTTC. It translates to CASSPYSGSYEQYF.